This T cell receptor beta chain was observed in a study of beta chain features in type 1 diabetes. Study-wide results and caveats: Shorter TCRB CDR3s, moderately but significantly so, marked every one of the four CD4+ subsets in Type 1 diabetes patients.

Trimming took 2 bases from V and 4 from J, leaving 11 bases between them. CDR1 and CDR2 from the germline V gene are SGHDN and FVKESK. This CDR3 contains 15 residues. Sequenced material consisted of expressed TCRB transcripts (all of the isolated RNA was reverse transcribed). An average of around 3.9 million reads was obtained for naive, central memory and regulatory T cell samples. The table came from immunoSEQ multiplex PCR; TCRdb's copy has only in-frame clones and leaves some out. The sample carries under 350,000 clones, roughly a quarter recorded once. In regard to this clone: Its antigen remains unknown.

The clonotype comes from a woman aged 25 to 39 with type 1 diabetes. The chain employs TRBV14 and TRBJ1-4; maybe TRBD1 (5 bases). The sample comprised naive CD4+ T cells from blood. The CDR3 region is CASSQRQLSNEKLFF. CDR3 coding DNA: TGTGCCAGCAGCCAACGACAGCTCAGTAATGAAAAACTGTTTTTT.